The T cell receptor (beta chain) under discussion was sequenced for a study of glioma-infiltrating T cells. A few counts support this clonotype. Amplification of TCR alpha and beta CDR3 regions from RNA used iRepertoire nested multiplex PCR. One entry per CDR3 protein results from TCRdb running MiXCR on the multiplex PCR reads. The sample gives roughly 200,000 distinct CDR3 sequences, more than 25% of which show up once; just over 20% is in the top ten. CDR3 size: 15 residues. From germline, CDR1 is SNHLY and CDR2 FYNNEI. V was clipped by 6 bases and J by 2 bases, with 17 bases between them. This receptor was taken from a human donor with low-grade glioma or glioblastoma, undergoing nonglioma brain surgery, or in good health (not recorded which). Sequencing was performed on glioma tissue, nonneoplastic brain tissue, or PBMCs (not recorded which). The J gene is TRBJ2-7, the V gene TRBV2, with D tentatively TRBD1 (6 bases). The CDR3 bases are TGTGCCAGCAGACAACAGGGCACGGGGACCTACGAGCAGTACTTC. This translates into CASRQQGTGTYEQYF.